The sequence of this T cell receptor (beta chain) was determined in a study of cytomegalovirus exposure and HLA in healthy donors. Study-wide results and caveats: HLA alleles were associated with 15,000 to 20,000 TCR beta sequences in a later analysis at 0.05 false discovery rate. In vitro data verified three CMV-associated chains as specific for CMV antigens.

Germline values: CDR1 MNHEY, CDR2 SMNVEV (reference sequence). Trimming at V came to 3 bases and at J to 5 bases, leaving 1 base not matched to a gene. This CDR3 region has 14 residues. Comment on this clone: Its matching antigen is unknown.

Use of 60 Vbeta and 13 Jbeta primers characterized the PCR. TCRdb's copy holds only in-frame clones and misses some; the assay was immunoSEQ multiplex PCR. The sample data list about 200,000 clones. Sequencing was carried out using PBMCs. The sequence came from a young man in good health and CMV-seronegative. The chain links TRBV27 to TRBJ2-3, with 11 bases identical to TRBD2. The CDR3: CASSFTSGRDTQYF. The DNA for the CDR3 is TGTGCCAGCAGTTTTACTAGCGGGAGAGATACGCAGTATTTT.